This passage covers 25 T cell receptor beta chains from one sample sequenced in a study of OX40 agonist ivuxolimab in advanced cancers. Libraries came from the immunoSEQ multiplex PCR assay. This immuneACCESS table, as held by TCRdb, lists in-frame sequences with V and J called but not all clones. Of the missing ones, under half trace to an unresolved V gene in checked studies; the others have no known cause. The sample table records roughly 35,000 clones; 65% to 85% of these occur just once. The ten biggest clones cover around 10% of the sample. The sample here was CD4+ or CD8+ T cells sorted from blood, taken in a trial of the OX40 agonist ivuxolimab. These receptors originate from an adult with an advanced solid tumor such as melanoma, head and neck, liver or kidney cancer.

This chain links TRBV5-1 with TRBJ1-2; tentatively, D is TRBD1 (5 bases). Germline V lookup: CDR1 SGHRS, CDR2 YFSETQ. The CDR3 totals 15 residues. V was shortened by 3 bases and J by 0 bases, with 12 bases between the two germline ends. The CDR3 nucleotides read TGCGCCAGCAGCTGGAGCCAGGGTCCTAACTATGGCTACACCTTC. This sequence encodes CASSWSQGPNYGYTF.

This chain joins TRBV19 and TRBJ1-2; no firm D call. CDR1 is LNHDA, CDR2 SQIVND, per germline (reference sequence). This CDR3 is built from 16 residues. V was cut by 7 bases and J by 0 bases, with 18 bases left in between. The CDR3 DNA sequence: TGTGCCAGTATTCCGTATCCGGACGGGGCTAACTATGGCTACACCTTC. The encoded protein is CASIPYPDGANYGYTF. Complete variable domain (other parts from reference TRBV19 and TRBJ1-2): DGGITQSPKYLFRKEGQNVTLSCEQNLNHDAMYWYRQDPGQGLRLIYYSQIVNDFQKGDIAEGYSVSREKKESFPLTVTSAQKNPTAFYLCASIPYPDGANYGYTFGSGTRLTVV.

The genes are TRBV11-1 and TRBJ1-4, with 8 bases identical to TRBD1. Germline CDR1 and CDR2: SGHAT and FQDESV (reference sequence). This CDR3 contains 17 residues. After removal of 5 bases from V and 4 bases from J, the junction contained 12 bases not matched to a gene. CDR3 loop: CASSDTYGGQVNEKLFF. CDR3 nucleotides: TGTGCCAGCAGCGACACCTACGGGGGACAGGTTAATGAAAAACTGTTTTTT.

The chain carries TRBV2 and TRBJ1-6; 10 nucleotides align to TRBD1. The V gene's germline CDR1 is SNHLY and CDR2 FYNNEI. This CDR3 is 15 amino acids long. After removal of 6 bases from V and 7 bases from J, the junction contained 6 bases not matched to a gene. CDR3 bases: TGTGCCAGCAGGAACACGGGACAGGGGAATTCACCCCTCCACTTT. This sequence encodes CASRNTGQGNSPLHF.

The J gene is TRBJ1-1, the V gene TRBV7-9, with D tentatively TRBD1 (6 bases). The CDR3 consists of 13 residues. The V gene's germline CDR1 is SEHNR and CDR2 FQNEAQ (reference sequence). Deletions cut 1 base from V and 5 bases from J, with 8 bases between. The CDR3 here is CASSLEGETEAFF. CDR3 nucleotides: TGTGCCAGCAGCTTAGAGGGGGAGACTGAAGCTTTCTTT.

The chain links TRBV6-5 to TRBJ1-6, with TRBD1 identical over 7 bases. Per germline, CDR1 MNHEY and CDR2 SVGAGI. The trim removed 4 bases at V and 8 bases at J, leaving 5 bases unmatched. This CDR3 comprises 14 residues. The CDR3 DNA is TGTGCCAGCAGTTCACAGGGGCTTTATTCACCCCTCCACTTT. Amino acid sequence: CASSSQGLYSPLHF.

Here the CDR3 reads CASSEAMLAYSETQYF. The DNA of the CDR3 is TGTGCCAGCAGTGAAGCGATGCTAGCCTATTCGGAGACCCAGTACTTC. This sequence joins TRBV2 and TRBJ2-5, with a weak D call TRBD2 (5 bases). Germline CDR1 reads SNHLY; CDR2 reads FYNNEI. Trimming cost V 0 bases and J 5 bases, with 16 bases left between them. The CDR3 totals 16 residues.

The rearrangement joins TRBV5-1 to TRBJ2-7, with 8 bases fitting TRBD1. Germline V gene lookup returns CDR1 SGHRS and CDR2 YFSETQ. The CDR3 totals 14 residues. Losses at the gene ends were 0 bases for V and 7 bases for J; bases not matched to a gene: 6. CDR3 nucleotides: TGCGCCAGCAGCTTGGGTCAGGGGGCGCTTGAGCAGTACTTC. Translation: CASSLGQGALEQYF.

The chain carries TRBV7-9 and TRBJ1-1; D is ambiguous. CDR3 length: 14 amino acids. The germline V and J ends were trimmed by 6 bases and 1 base, with 12 bases remaining between them. CDR1 and CDR2 (germline): SEHNR, FQNEAQ (reference sequence). CDR3 DNA: TGTGCCAGCAGTTTAAGACACCCGAACACTGAAGCTTTCTTT. This translates into CASSLRHPNTEAFF. Drawing the rest from reference TRBV7-9 and TRBJ1-1, the complete variable domain is DTGVSQNPRHKITKRGQNVTFRCDPISEHNRLYWYRQTLGQGPEFLTYFQNEAQLEKSRLLSDRFSAERPKGSFSTLEIQRTEQGDSAMYLCASSLRHPNTEAFFGQGTRLTVV.

The chain recombines TRBV2 with TRBJ2-1; D perhaps matches TRBD2 (5 bases). The V gene's germline CDR1 is SNHLY and CDR2 FYNNEI. V lost 5 bases and J lost 0, with 5 bases in between. This CDR3 comprises 13 residues. Here the CDR3 DNA reads TGTGCCAGCAGTCGGGGCTCCTACAATGAGCAGTTCTTC. Encoded protein: CASSRGSYNEQFF.

V usage is TRBV7-9 and J usage is TRBJ1-2; D is possibly TRBD1 (6 bases). The CDR3 length is 15 residues. V was trimmed by 4 bases and J by 8 bases, leaving 20 bases between them. Germline V gene lookup returns CDR1 SEHNR and CDR2 FQNEAQ (reference sequence). CDR3 in amino acids: CASSSTTRVGAGYTF. The CDR3 DNA reads TGTGCCAGCAGCTCAACCACTAGAGTGGGGGCCGGCTACACCTTC. Full variable domain (missing parts from reference TRBV7-9 and TRBJ1-2): DTGVSQNPRHKITKRGQNVTFRCDPISEHNRLYWYRQTLGQGPEFLTYFQNEAQLEKSRLLSDRFSAERPKGSFSTLEIQRTEQGDSAMYLCASSSTTRVGAGYTFGSGTRLTVV.

The J gene is TRBJ1-1, the V gene TRBV28, with TRBD1 as a possible D gene (6 bases). With 4 bases removed from V and 3 bases from J, the gap between germline ends came to 15 bases. This CDR3 contains 15 residues. CDR1 MDHEN and CDR2 SYDVKM come from the germline V gene. As DNA, the CDR3 is TGTGCCAGCAGTTCAGATACAGGGTTCGACACTGAAGCTTTCTTT. This gives the protein CASSSDTGFDTEAFF.

Concerning this clone itself: The junction shows a germline mismatch at one end, possibly a read error. V usage is TRBV2 and J usage is TRBJ1-6; 8 bases agree with TRBD1. Germline V lookup: CDR1 SNHLY, CDR2 FYNNEI. CDR3 length: 15 amino acids. The CDR3 is CASREGQGTYSPLHF. The CDR3 DNA follows: TGTGCCAGCAGGGAAGGACAGGGAACCTATTCACCCCTCCACTTT.

The chain carries TRBV7-8 and TRBJ2-7, with 11 bases lining up with TRBD1. The CDR3 totals 16 residues. The J segment lost 1 base and the V segment lost 5 bases, leaving 7 bases of the junction unmatched. Germline CDR1 SGHVS, CDR2 FQNEAQ. The CDR3 loop is CASSEGQGVASYEQYF. The CDR3 nucleotides are TGTGCCAGCAGCGAGGGACAGGGGGTGGCTTCCTACGAGCAGTACTTC.

V gene TRBV2 combines with J gene TRBJ2-3, with D perhaps matching TRBD2 (6 bases). Germline CDR1 SNHLY, CDR2 FYNNEI. The CDR3 sequence is 13 residues long. With 11 bases removed from V and 4 bases from J, the gap between germline ends came to 16 bases. The CDR3 DNA is TGTGCCTCGGGGGACTCGAAAGCAGATACGCAGTATTTT. Translated: CASGDSKADTQYF.

The chain recombines TRBV18 with TRBJ2-7, with D possibly called TRBD1 or TRBD2 (5 bases each). This CDR3 region has 14 residues. V was pared by 2 bases and J by 3 bases, with 11 bases between. The V gene's germline CDR1 is KGHSH and CDR2 LQKENI. The chain's CDR3 is CASSPGTAVYEQYF. In nucleotides, the CDR3 is TGTGCCAGCTCACCAGGGACGGCGGTCTACGAGCAGTACTTC.

The count of this clone is one. The genes are TRBV30 and TRBJ2-1; D is possibly TRBD1 or TRBD2 (5 bases each). Trimming shortened V by 3 bases and J by 8 bases, and 17 bases separated the two germline ends. CDR3 length: 14 amino acids. Germline assignment: CDR1 GTSNPN and CDR2 SVGIG (reference sequence). The CDR3 DNA follows: TGTGCCTGGAGCCGGGGCAGGCTAAGGGATGAGCAGTTCTTC. This gives the protein CAWSRGRLRDEQFF.

J is TRBJ1-6 and V is TRBV10-3; D ambiguous. The CDR3 totals 14 residues. Trimming removed 3 bases at V and 7 bases at J, with 10 bases between. Germline V CDR1 and CDR2: ENHRY, SYGVKD. Here the CDR3 DNA reads TGTGCCATCAGTGATAACAGCCCAAATTCACCCCTCCACTTT. Its protein product is CAISDNSPNSPLHF.

The V call is TRBV30, the J call TRBJ1-6, with a tentative D call TRBD1 (5 bases). V lost 2 bases and J lost 11, with 13 bases in between. From germline, CDR1 is GTSNPN and CDR2 SVGIG (reference sequence). This CDR3 is built from 13 residues. The CDR3 loop reads CAWSKGKGPPLHF. DNA for the CDR3: TGTGCCTGGAGTAAAGGAAAGGGGCCACCCCTCCACTTT.

This clone was counted a few times. The gene calls are TRBV27 and TRBJ1-5; 7 bases match TRBD1. Germline values: CDR1 MNHEY, CDR2 SMNVEV (reference sequence). The CDR3 sequence is 15 residues long. The trim removed 5 bases at V and 6 bases at J, leaving 10 bases unmatched. CDR3 DNA: TGTGCCAGCAGTGGCAGACAGGGAAAGGGTCAGCCCCAGCATTTT. This translates into CASSGRQGKGQPQHF.

This clone appeared a few times. This sequence joins TRBV6-1 and TRBJ2-3; 7 positions agree with TRBD2. The V segment lost 0 bases and the J segment 1 base; nucleotides outside the gene matches: 7. The CDR3 is 17 residues long. Germline CDR1 MNHNS, CDR2 SASEGT. DNA for the CDR3: TGTGCCAGCAGTGAAGCGCGGTCGGCGGGGGGCACAGATACGCAGTATTTT. Translating it yields CASSEARSAGGTDTQYF.

This chain links TRBV2 with TRBJ2-1, with 7 bases that match TRBD1. CDR1 is SNHLY and CDR2 is FYNNEI in the germline V gene. V shed 7 bases, J shed 7 bases, and the junction held 13 bases outside the gene matches. The CDR3 has 15 amino acids. The CDR3 spells CASKRLTGEGNEQFF. As DNA, the CDR3 is TGTGCCAGCAAACGACTTACAGGGGAAGGGAATGAGCAGTTCTTC.

V usage is TRBV5-1 and J usage is TRBJ2-2, with 8 bases matching TRBD1. V lost 4 bases, J lost 3 bases, and 2 bases stayed unmatched. Germline loops: CDR1 SGHRS, CDR2 YFSETQ. The CDR3 has 14 residues. CDR3 nucleotide sequence: TGCGCCAGCAGCGAACAGGGGGACACCGGGGAGCTGTTTTTT. This codes for CASSEQGDTGELFF.

This clone has a single count. This sequence joins TRBV7-9 and TRBJ2-7; D perhaps matches TRBD2 (6 bases). Germline-derived CDR1 and CDR2 are SEHNR and FQNEAQ (reference sequence). The V and J ends lost 1 base and 6 bases respectively, with 13 bases between them. The CDR3 consists of 14 residues. In nucleotides, the CDR3 is TGTGCCAGCAGCTTAGTGGCCTCGGGGGTCGAGCAGTACTTC. This translates into CASSLVASGVEQYF.

V and J are TRBV28 and TRBJ1-5; D call uncertain. The CDR3 runs 15 residues. The V end lost 5 bases, the J end lost 6 bases, and 17 bases lay between the germline ends. The germline V gene has CDR1 MDHEN and CDR2 SYDVKM. CDR3 protein: CASSPPGLRGQPQHF. The CDR3, as DNA: TGTGCCAGCAGTCCCCCCGGTCTACGGGGTCAGCCCCAGCATTTT.